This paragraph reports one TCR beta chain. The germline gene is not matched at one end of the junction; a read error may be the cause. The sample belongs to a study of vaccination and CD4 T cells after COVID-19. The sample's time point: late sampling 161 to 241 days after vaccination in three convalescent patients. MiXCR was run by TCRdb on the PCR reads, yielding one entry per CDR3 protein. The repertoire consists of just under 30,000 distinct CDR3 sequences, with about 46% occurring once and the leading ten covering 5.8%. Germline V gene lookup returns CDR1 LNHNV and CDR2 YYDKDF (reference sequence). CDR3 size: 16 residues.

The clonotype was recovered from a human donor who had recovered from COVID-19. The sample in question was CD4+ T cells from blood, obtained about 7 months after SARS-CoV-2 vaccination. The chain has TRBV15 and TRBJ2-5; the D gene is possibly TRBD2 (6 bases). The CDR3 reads CATNRDRLQGGETQYF. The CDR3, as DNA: TGTGCCACCAACAGAGATCGTCTTCAGGGAGGAGAGACCCAGTACTTC.